This T cell receptor beta chain was observed in a study of identical twins. Study results and caveats: Fewer insertions were carried by abundant cord blood beta clonotypes, but none was seen in memory repertoires. A partial confounding effect on zero-insertion analyses could come from invariant MAIT and iNKT cells.

CDR3 length: 15 amino acids. Trimming took 1 base from V and 4 from J, leaving 12 bases between them. The germline V gene has CDR1 MGHRA and CDR2 YSYEKL. There are a few counts of this clonotype. Its specificity is not known. MiXCR, run by TCRdb on the 5' RACE reads, gives a single entry per CDR3 protein. The sample records about 920,000 distinct CDR3 sequences, over 9% being singletons. The same data also contributed to another study, on yellow fever vaccine responses in identical twins.

This chain connects TRBV4-1 to TRBJ2-3, with D unclear. The sequencing input was PBMCs. The source is a woman aged 18-29 years in good health. The CDR3 is CASSQASAAADTQYF. CDR3 nucleotides: TGCGCCAGCAGCCAAGCCTCCGCGGCGGCAGATACGCAGTATTTT.